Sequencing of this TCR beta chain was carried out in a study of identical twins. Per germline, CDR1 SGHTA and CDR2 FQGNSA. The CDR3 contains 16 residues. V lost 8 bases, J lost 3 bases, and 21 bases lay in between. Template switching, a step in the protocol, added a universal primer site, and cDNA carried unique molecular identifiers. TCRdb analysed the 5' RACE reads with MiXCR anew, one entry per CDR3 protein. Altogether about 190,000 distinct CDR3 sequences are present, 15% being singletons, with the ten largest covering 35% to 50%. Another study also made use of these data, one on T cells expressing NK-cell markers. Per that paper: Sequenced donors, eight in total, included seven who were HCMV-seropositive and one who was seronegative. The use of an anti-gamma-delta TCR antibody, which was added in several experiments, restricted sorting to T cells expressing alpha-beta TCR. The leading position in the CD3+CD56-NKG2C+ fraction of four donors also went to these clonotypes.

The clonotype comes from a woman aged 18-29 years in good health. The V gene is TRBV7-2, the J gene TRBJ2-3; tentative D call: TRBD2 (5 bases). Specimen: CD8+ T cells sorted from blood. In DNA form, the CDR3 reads TGTGCCAGCCAACGGGGTGGAATCCGGCGGACAGATACGCAGTATTTT. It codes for CASQRGGIRRTDTQYF.